This section outlines one TCR beta chain sequence together with its context. As originally analysed: Quantification of nucleated cells was approximated via reference gene primer amplification. The repertoire was sequenced with immunoSEQ multiplex PCR; TCRdb's copy has only in-frame clones and lacks some. V, J and clone size reflect that table, while D and trimming were determined from the DNA. The sample holds around 55,000 clones, roughly 80% seen once. This sample was taken from a study of blood T cell repertoires in COVID-19. Turning to the study itself: COVID-19 samples from acute and convalescent phases originated in the United States, Italy and Spain. From T cells, B-cell-depleted T cells, or PBMCs came the material, which was cDNA or gDNA.

With V trimmed by 4 bases and J by 1 base, 6 bases remained unmatched. The CDR3 spans 15 residues. In germline, CDR1 is MNHEY, CDR2 SVGEGT. This clonotype was obtained from a human donor in a cohort sampled during active or convalescent COVID-19. This rearrangement joins TRBV6-2 or TRBV6-3 to TRBJ2-7, with 8 bases identical to TRBD2. Sequencing used peripheral blood. CDR3 in amino acids: CASSSGASGSYEQYF. The CDR3 DNA reads TGTGCCAGCAGTTCCGGGGCTAGCGGGTCCTACGAGCAGTACTTC.